These 28 T cell receptor beta chains share one sample of origin, sequenced in a study of cytomegalovirus exposure and HLA in healthy donors. Data came from immunoSEQ multiplex PCR; TCRdb stores just in-frame clones and leaves some out. The sample contains fewer than 200,000 clones, about 96% of which appear only once. The source material was PBMCs. The receptors stem from a woman aged 18-29 years in good health and CMV-seronegative.

V is TRBV18 and J is TRBJ2-7; 7 bases line up with TRBD1. The V gene end was trimmed by 3 bases and the J gene end by 2 bases; junction bases not matched to a gene: 7. CDR3 length: 15 amino acids. CDR1 and CDR2 (germline): KGHSH, LQKENI. CDR3 in DNA: TGTGCCAGCTCACCCGATGGACAGGCACCCTACGAGCAGTACTTC. This gives the protein CASSPDGQAPYEQYF.

This rearrangement joins TRBV7-2 to TRBJ1-3; D is possibly TRBD1 (6 bases). The CDR3 is 14 amino acids. The germline CDR1 and CDR2 sequences are SGHTA and FQGNSA. Trimming removed 1 base at V and 4 bases at J, with 8 bases between. CDR3 amino acids: CASSLVGGGNTIYF. The DNA of the CDR3 is TGTGCCAGCAGCTTAGTAGGGGGAGGAAACACCATATATTTT.

Notes on this clone: Germline and junction disagree at one end, which may indicate a read error. The V gene is TRBV29-1, the J gene TRBJ1-2; D might be TRBD1 (6 bases). The CDR3 consists of 8 residues. Germline V gives CDR1 SQVTM, CDR2 ANQGSEA. In DNA, the CDR3 is TGCAGCGTCATGGGGGGGCTCTTC. Translation: CSVMGGLF. The full variable domain, in which reference TRBV29-1 and TRBJ1-2 provide the parts outside the CDR3, is SAVISQKPSRDICQRGTSLTIQCQVDSQVTMMFWYRQQPGQSLTLIATANQGSEATYESGFVIDKFPISRPNLTFSTLTVSNMSPEDSSIYLCSVMGGLFGSGTRLTVV.

CDR3 amino acids: CASSPSGLAGRETQYF. CDR3 nucleotide sequence: TGTGCCAGCAGCCCATCGGGACTAGCGGGGCGAGAGACCCAGTACTTC. J is TRBJ2-5 and V is TRBV7-2; 13 nucleotides align to TRBD2. V was clipped by 5 bases and J by 4 bases; unmatched bases: 7. The CDR3 consists of 16 residues. The germline gives CDR1 SGHTA, CDR2 FQGNSA.

The genes are TRBV19 and TRBJ1-3; D unresolved. Germline loops: CDR1 LNHDA, CDR2 SQIVND (reference sequence). The germline V and J ends were trimmed by 8 bases and 0 bases, with 8 bases remaining between them. This CDR3 spans 13 amino acids. The CDR3 region has the DNA TGTGCCAGTGGCACGAACTCTGGAAACACCATATATTTT. It codes for CASGTNSGNTIYF.

The V gene is TRBV5-4, the J gene TRBJ1-3; no definite D call. Per the germline V gene, CDR1 is SGHNT and CDR2 is YYREEE (reference sequence). The CDR3 has 15 amino acids. The V gene lost 0 bases and the J gene lost 1 base, with 8 bases spanning the gap. The DNA for the CDR3 is TGTGCCAGCAGCTTGGATGCGCTTTCTGGAAACACCATATATTTT. Its protein is CASSLDALSGNTIYF.

The chain uses TRBV5-1 and TRBJ2-7, with 9 bases that match TRBD1. Germline trimming cut 3 bases from V and 5 bases from J; bases unmatched to any gene: 6. Germline CDR1 is SGHRS and CDR2 is YFSETQ. The CDR3 runs 14 residues. Written as DNA, the CDR3 is TGCGCCAGCAGCTATGACAGGGGGTTAAACGAGCAGTACTTC. Its translation is CASSYDRGLNEQYF. Supplemented by reference TRBV5-1 and TRBJ2-7, the full variable domain reads KAGVTQTPRYLIKTRGQQVTLSCSPISGHRSVSWYQQTPGQGLQFLFEYFSETQRNKGNFPGRFSGRQFSNSRSEMNVSTLELGDSALYLCASSYDRGLNEQYFGPGTRLTVT.

The gene calls are TRBV4-1 and TRBJ2-7, with TRBD2 matching over 10 bases. The V gene end was trimmed by 1 base and the J gene end by 2 bases; junction bases not matched to a gene: 2. In germline, CDR1 is MGHRA, CDR2 YSYEKL. The length of the CDR3 is 15 residues. The CDR3 sequence is CASSQGTSGTYEQYF. CDR3 DNA sequence: TGCGCCAGCAGCCAAGGGACTAGCGGAACCTACGAGCAGTACTTC.

V and J are TRBV11-2 and TRBJ1-2; D call uncertain. The CDR3 has 13 residues. Trimming shortened V by 7 bases and J by 4 bases, and 13 bases separated the two germline ends. Germline V gene data show CDR1 as SGHAT and CDR2 as FQNNGV. CDR3 in amino acids: CASTHSSSYGYTF. The CDR3 DNA reads TGTGCCAGCACCCATAGCAGTTCCTATGGCTACACCTTC.

This clone was counted once. The chain employs TRBV27 and TRBJ2-1; possible D gene TRBD2, 6 bases. CDR1 and CDR2 from the germline V gene are MNHEY and SMNVEV (reference sequence). Trimming pared 5 bases from V and 2 bases from J, leaving 10 bases between. The CDR3 has 14 amino acids. The DNA of the CDR3 is TGTGCCAGCAGTCGTATAGCGGCCTACAATGAGCAGTTCTTC. It yields the protein CASSRIAAYNEQFF.

The chain uses TRBV4-3 and TRBJ1-2; unclear D gene. Trimming removed 5 bases from V and 6 bases from J, with 19 bases in between. Germline V gene lookup returns CDR1 LGHNA and CDR2 YSLEER. The CDR3 totals 15 residues. The CDR3 is CASSRCSVCSHGYTF. DNA for the CDR3: TGCGCCAGCAGCAGGTGTTCGGTTTGTAGCCATGGCTACACCTTC.

This chain connects TRBV19 to TRBJ2-1; 9 positions match TRBD2. Per the germline V gene, CDR1 is LNHDA and CDR2 is SQIVND (reference sequence). Trimming removed 1 base from V and 2 bases from J; junction bases left unmatched: 6. This CDR3 spans 17 amino acids. The CDR3 loop reads CASSIAGSGGPYNEQFF. For the CDR3, the DNA is TGTGCCAGTAGTATAGCGGGAAGCGGGGGGCCCTACAATGAGCAGTTCTTC.

CDR3 amino acids: CASSVGSGYADTQYF. In DNA, the CDR3 is TGTGCCAGCAGCGTAGGGTCCGGGTATGCAGATACGCAGTATTTT. The chain combines TRBV9 with TRBJ2-3; no firm D call. V lost 0 bases and J 4 bases, leaving 12 bases between the germline ends. Germline V gene lookup returns CDR1 SGDLS and CDR2 YYNGEE. This CDR3 has 15 residues.

The chain links TRBV7-2 to TRBJ2-5, with D possibly being TRBD1 (5 bases). The CDR3 contains 15 residues. V dropped 6 bases and J dropped 5 bases, with 19 bases sitting between them. Germline V lookup: CDR1 SGHTA, CDR2 FQGNSA. The CDR3 bases are TGTGCCAGCAGACGAATTCCGGGCCCAGGGGAGACCCAGTACTTC. Encoded protein: CASRRIPGPGETQYF.

This chain joins TRBV9 and TRBJ1-1; 7 bases match TRBD1. Losses at the gene ends were 0 bases for V and 4 bases for J; bases not matched to a gene: 15. Germline loops: CDR1 SGDLS, CDR2 YYNGEE. This CDR3 region has 18 residues. Here the CDR3 DNA reads TGTGCCAGCAGCGTAGCTAAAGGAACAGGGGTGGGGATCACTGAAGCTTTCTTT. It encodes CASSVAKGTGVGITEAFF.

The CDR3 sequence is CASRVAGAYEQYF. The CDR3 DNA sequence: TGCGCCAGCAGAGTAGCGGGGGCCTACGAGCAGTACTTC. The chain combines TRBV5-1 with TRBJ2-7, with 9 positions matching TRBD2. V dropped 5 bases and J dropped 2; count of bases not matched to a gene: 2. Germline V gives CDR1 SGHRS, CDR2 YFSETQ. CDR3 size: 13 residues.

The chain recombines TRBV29-1 with TRBJ2-7; D uncertain. V lost 5 bases, J lost 0 bases, and 8 bases lay in between. The length of the CDR3 is 12 residues. The germline CDR1 and CDR2 sequences are SQVTM and ANQGSEA. The CDR3 DNA follows: TGCAGCGTTAGTCTCGGCTCCTACGAGCAGTACTTC. Amino acids: CSVSLGSYEQYF.

The rearrangement uses TRBV11-2 and TRBJ2-2; D is unclear. Trimming removed 3 bases at V and 2 bases at J, with 4 bases between. This CDR3 contains 13 residues. From germline, CDR1 is SGHAT and CDR2 FQNNGV. This chain's CDR3 is CASSLTNTGELFF. In DNA form, the CDR3 reads TGTGCCAGCAGCTTGACTAACACCGGGGAGCTGTTTTTT. Using reference TRBV11-2 and TRBJ2-2 for the parts outside the CDR3, the full variable domain is EAGVAQSPRYKIIEKRQSVAFWCNPISGHATLYWYQQILGQGPKLLIQFQNNGVVDDSQLPKDRFSAERLKGVDSTLKIQPAKLEDSAVYLCASSLTNTGELFFGEGSRLTVL.

The chain combines TRBV12-5 with TRBJ2-2; 11 bases fit TRBD2. Losses at the gene ends were 4 bases for V and 1 base for J; bases not matched to a gene: 2. Germline loops: CDR1 LGHNT, CDR2 FRNRAP. The CDR3 consists of 16 residues. The DNA of the CDR3 is TGTGCTAGTGGTTCCCTAGCGGGGGGGAACACCGGGGAGCTGTTTTTT. This translates into CASGSLAGGNTGELFF.

V is TRBV5-4 and J is TRBJ2-2, with TRBD2 identical over 8 bases. The CDR3 contains 17 residues. V lost 2 bases, J lost 4 bases, and 10 bases stayed unmatched. Per the germline V gene, CDR1 is SGHNT and CDR2 is YYREEE (reference sequence). CDR3 region: CASSFSPGLVSTGELFF. Written as DNA, the CDR3 is TGTGCCAGCAGCTTTTCACCGGGACTAGTCTCCACCGGGGAGCTGTTTTTT. Filled out from reference TRBV5-4 and TRBJ2-2, the complete variable domain reads ETGVTQSPTHLIKTRGQQVTLRCSSQSGHNTVSWYQQALGQGPQFIFQYYREEENGRGNFPPRFSGLQFPNYSSELNVNALELDDSALYLCASSFSPGLVSTGELFFGEGSRLTVL.

The CDR3 sequence: CASRAGSGGQETQYF. CDR3 in DNA: TGTGCCAGCAGGGCCGGTAGCGGGGGGCAAGAGACCCAGTACTTC. The chain carries TRBV6-5 and TRBJ2-5; TRBD2 matches 10 bases. The germline V gene has CDR1 MNHEY and CDR2 SVGAGI. The CDR3 length is 15 residues. Losses at the gene ends were 6 bases for V and 2 bases for J; bases not matched to a gene: 6.

This clone showed up just a few times. The chain combines TRBV4-3 with TRBJ2-4; 8 bases are a match to TRBD1. CDR3 length equals 16 residues. V was clipped by 3 bases and J by 7 bases; unmatched bases: 11. Germline V gene lookup returns CDR1 LGHNA and CDR2 YSLEER. The chain's CDR3 is CASSQADDRGGNIQYF. The CDR3, as DNA: TGCGCCAGCAGCCAGGCTGACGACAGGGGTGGGAACATTCAGTACTTC.

The chain links TRBV6-5 to TRBJ1-2, with TRBD1 identical over 7 bases. Germline assignment: CDR1 MNHEY and CDR2 SVGAGI. Unmatched junction bases numbered 8, after V lost 8 bases and J lost 2 bases. This CDR3 comprises 14 residues. The DNA for the CDR3 is TGTGCCAGCGGGAACAGGGGCATCAACTATGGCTACACCTTC. Its protein is CASGNRGINYGYTF.

The chain employs TRBV7-6 and TRBJ2-3; D gene ambiguous. This CDR3 contains 14 residues. V gave up 1 base and J gave up 6 bases, with 11 bases separating them. Germline CDR1 is SGHVS and CDR2 is FNYEAQ. The CDR3 bases are TGTGCCAGCAGCTTAGGTCCCTATTCTGATACGCAGTATTTT. Its protein product is CASSLGPYSDTQYF.

This clone was observed a single time. The chain couples TRBV2 to TRBJ2-5; 11 bases align to TRBD1. The germline V gene encodes CDR1 SNHLY and CDR2 FYNNEI. The CDR3 has 15 amino acids. Losses at the gene ends were 6 bases for V and 1 base for J; bases not matched to a gene: 4. In nucleotides, the CDR3 is TGTGCCAGCAGGGAGGACAGGGGGCTCCAAGAGACCCAGTACTTC. Protein: CASREDRGLQETQYF.

The V gene is TRBV7-2, the J gene TRBJ1-1; no clear D gene. This CDR3 has 15 amino acids. V was cut by 3 bases and J by 0 bases, with 11 bases left in between. Germline loops: CDR1 SGHTA, CDR2 FQGNSA. The DNA of the CDR3 is TGTGCCAGCAGCTTCACTGGAGGACTGAACACTGAAGCTTTCTTT. Translated: CASSFTGGLNTEAFF.

The gene calls are TRBV27 and TRBJ2-5; 8 positions agree with TRBD2. Looked up from germline, CDR1 is MNHEY and CDR2 is SMNVEV (reference sequence). This CDR3 is 14 amino acids long. Trimming at V came to 8 bases and at J to 5 bases, leaving 10 bases not matched to a gene. This CDR3 is CASRPGGGGETQYF. The CDR3 DNA sequence: TGTGCCAGCCGGCCCGGGGGGGGAGGTGAGACCCAGTACTTC.

This chain links TRBV18 with TRBJ1-1; no clear D. V was shortened by 2 bases and J by 5 bases, with 6 bases between the two germline ends. This CDR3 spans 12 amino acids. From germline, CDR1 is KGHSH and CDR2 LQKENI. CDR3: CASSPFRTEAFF. DNA for the CDR3: TGTGCCAGCTCACCATTCAGAACTGAAGCTTTCTTT.